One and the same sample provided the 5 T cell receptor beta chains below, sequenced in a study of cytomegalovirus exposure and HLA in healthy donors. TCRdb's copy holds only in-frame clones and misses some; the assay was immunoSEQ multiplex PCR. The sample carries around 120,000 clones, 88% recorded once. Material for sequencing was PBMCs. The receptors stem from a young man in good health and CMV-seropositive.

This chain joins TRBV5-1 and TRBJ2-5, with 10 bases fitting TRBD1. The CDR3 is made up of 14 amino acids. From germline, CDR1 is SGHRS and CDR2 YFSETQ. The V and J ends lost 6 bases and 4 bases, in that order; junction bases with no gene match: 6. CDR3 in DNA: TGCGCCAGCATCGCGACAGGGGGCGGAGAGACCCAGTACTTC. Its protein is CASIATGGGETQYF.

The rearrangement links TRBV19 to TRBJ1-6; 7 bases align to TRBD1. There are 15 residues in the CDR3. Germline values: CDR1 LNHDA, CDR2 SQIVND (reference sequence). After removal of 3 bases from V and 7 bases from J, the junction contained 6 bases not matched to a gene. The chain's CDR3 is CASSIRQGPNSPLHF. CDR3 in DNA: TGTGCCAGTAGTATCCGACAGGGCCCAAATTCACCCCTCCACTTT.

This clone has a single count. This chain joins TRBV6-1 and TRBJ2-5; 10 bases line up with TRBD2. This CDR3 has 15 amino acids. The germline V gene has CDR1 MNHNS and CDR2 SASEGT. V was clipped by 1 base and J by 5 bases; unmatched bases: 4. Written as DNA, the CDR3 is TGTGCCAGCAGTGAAGTAGCGGGGGGTCTGGAGACCCAGTACTTC. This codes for CASSEVAGGLETQYF.

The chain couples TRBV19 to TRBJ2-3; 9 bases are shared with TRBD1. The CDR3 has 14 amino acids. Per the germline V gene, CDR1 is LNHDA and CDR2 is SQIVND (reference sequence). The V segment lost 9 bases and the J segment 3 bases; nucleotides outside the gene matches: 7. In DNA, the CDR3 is TGTGCCAGCCAAGGACAGGGGAGAACAGATACGCAGTATTTT. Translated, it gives CASQGQGRTDTQYF.

CDR3 sequence: CASSPTGPRTDTQYF. The CDR3 nucleotides read TGTGCCAGCAGCCCGACAGGGCCACGCACAGATACGCAGTATTTT. The chain recombines TRBV5-6 with TRBJ2-3; 7 bases are shared with TRBD1. This CDR3 is built from 15 residues. CDR1 is SGHDT, CDR2 YYEEEE, per germline. V dropped 4 bases and J dropped 1; count of bases not matched to a gene: 6. The whole variable domain, remainder taken from reference TRBV5-6 and TRBJ2-3, is DAGVTQSPTHLIKTRGQQVTLRCSPKSGHDTVSWYQQALGQGPQFIFQYYEEEERQRGNFPDRFSGHQFPNYSSELNVNALLLGDSALYLCASSPTGPRTDTQYFGPGTRLTVL.